This T cell receptor (beta chain) was found in a study of blood T cell repertoires in COVID-19. The wider study: Samples representing acute and convalescent COVID-19 were sourced from the United States, Italy and Spain. In each case, the material was cDNA or gDNA derived from T cells, B-cell-depleted T cells, or PBMCs.

J gave up 3 bases and V 1 base, and 2 bases lay outside the gene matches. The CDR3 spans 15 residues. Germline V gene sequence: CDR1 SGHKS, CDR2 YYEKEE (reference sequence). Per the original methods: Estimates of nucleated cell counts were drawn from the amplification of reference gene primers. Some clones are missing from TCRdb's copy, which holds only in-frame ones; the method was immunoSEQ multiplex PCR. Clonal size and the V and J genes are those of that table, whereas D and trimming came from the DNA. The sample lists 85,000 to 110,000 clones, 87% occurring once. The receptor was isolated from a man aged 50 to 59 in a cohort sampled during active COVID-19. This rearrangement joins TRBV5-5 to TRBJ2-3, with TRBD2 matching over 10 bases. Sequenced material: peripheral blood. Here the CDR3 reads CASSLISGGTDTQYF. CDR3 DNA: TGTGCCAGCAGCTTGATTAGCGGGGGGACAGATACGCAGTATTTT.